This T cell receptor (beta chain) was captured in a study of T-cell reconstitution after alpha-beta-depleted transplantation in children (dated by TCRdb to the mid-2010s). Broadly, across the study: Using TCR repertoire profiling, the study quantitatively followed how T-cell immune reconstitution unfolded in children after TCRalphabeta/CD19-depleted allogeneic hematopoietic cell transplantation.

The treatment or condition label, as the study defines it: allogeneic hematopoietic cell transplantation with graft depleted of TCRalphabeta T cells and CD19 B cells. The transplant recipients were children given TCRalphabeta/CD19-depleted allogeneic hematopoietic cell grafts. Beyond this particular receptor, the publication reports: Over the following months the frequencies of hyperexpanded clones went down, and after one year T-cell counts and TCRbeta diversity were mostly credited to newly produced T cells. The apparently early alphabetaT-cell count recovery about two months after transplant was reportedly dependent on only several hundred rapidly expanded clones derived from non-depleted graft cells. In some patients, the high TCRbeta diversity seen at day 60 was put down to recipient T cells and intrathymic progenitors that had survived conditioning.

Library method: PCR. The instrument was an Illumina HiSeq 2500. To normalize quantification of the TCRbeta repertoire, the TCR libraries were built with molecular barcoding that relied on unique molecular identifiers. Using fastp trimming at Q25 and MiXCR clonotype assembly, TCRdb reanalyzed the public sequencing data and kept in-frame beta chains. Each entry merges the rows of one CDR3 protein and shows their most common DNA and genes. Present in this sample are hundreds of thousands of distinct CDR3 sequences, roughly 13% of which were seen just once. The ten largest clones capture 0.79% of the sample. This clonotype has just a few counts. What antigen it recognizes has not been identified. Within one base of it there is no much larger clone, and no base qualities were kept. The clonotype comes from a girl aged 2-10 years with congenital amegakaryocytic thrombocytopenia, due to receive a stem cell transplant. Sequences were derived from PBMCs, sampled before TCRalphabeta/CD19-depleted stem cell transplant.

The DNA reads as follows: TGTGCCAGCAGCTTACAGGTCCCGGACCAGCCCCAGCATTTT. The resulting protein is CASSLQVPDQPQHF. The chain is encoded by TRBV7-8 joined to TRBJ1-5, with the D gene too uncertain to name. CDR1 is given as SGHVS and CDR2 as FQNEAQ, both from the germline V gene. The CDR3 runs 14 amino acids, cysteine and phenylalanine included. The sequence is cut down to CDR3 DNA, 42 bases in frame from base 1. The V and J ends are trimmed by 2 bases and 7 bases, leaving 12 bases between them.